Listed below are T cell receptor beta chains from one sample, sequenced in a study of cytomegalovirus exposure and HLA in healthy donors. Sequenced by immunoSEQ multiplex PCR; TCRdb stores in-frame clones only, minus some. The table has 97,000 or so clones, roughly 77% seen once; the top ten hold about 1.5%. The sequencing input was PBMCs. These receptors came from a middle-aged man in good health and CMV-seronegative. CDR3s include the opening cysteine and the closing phenylalanine or tryptophan. Fields, in order: CDR3 length, V gene, D gene, J gene, clone size, CDR3 DNA, CDR3 protein. D genes are given only for firm matches. A clone size is listed for some rows: how often the clone was seen (once, few, many), or a class if it is expanded.

13	TRBV6-5	.	TRBJ2-2	.	TGTGCCAGCACCCGAGGTGACACCGGGGAGCTGTTTTTT	CASTRGDTGELFF
14	TRBV7-2	TRBD1	TRBJ1-4	.	TGTGCCAGCAGCACGGGACAGGGGAATGAAAAACTGTTTTTT	CASSTGQGNEKLFF
15	TRBV4-1	TRBD1	TRBJ2-7	.	TGCGCCAGCAGCCAGGGGACAGGGAGCTCCTACGAGCAGTACTTC	CASSQGTGSSYEQYF
17	TRBV10-3	TRBD2	TRBJ2-3	.	TGTGCCATCAGGAGGGCTAGCGGGGGGGCCGAGACAGATACGCAGTATTTT	CAIRRASGGAETDTQYF
16	TRBV7-2	.	TRBJ2-7	few	TGTGCCAGCAGCTTTAGTCCGTCGGCAGGGGATTACGAGCAGTACTTC	CASSFSPSAGDYEQYF
16	TRBV4-1	.	TRBJ1-4	.	TGCGCCAGCAGCCCGAGATGGGAGTCAACTAATGAAAAACTGTTTTTT	CASSPRWESTNEKLFF
13	TRBV6-5	.	TRBJ2-7	.	TGTGCCAGCACCTCTAGCGCTTCCTACGAGCAGTACTTC	CASTSSASYEQYF
14	TRBV12-5	TRBD1	TRBJ1-3	.	TGTGCTAGTGCCCGGGACAGCTCTGGAAACACCATATATTTT	CASARDSSGNTIYF
15	TRBV7-6	.	TRBJ2-5	.	TGTGCCAGCAGCCCCTTAGCGGCGGTTCAAGAGACCCAGTACTTC	CASSPLAAVQETQYF
15	TRBV7-2	TRBD1	TRBJ2-7	.	TGTGCCAGCAGCTTAGAAGGGACAGGACCTTACGAGCAGTACTTC	CASSLEGTGPYEQYF
16	TRBV7-9	TRBD2	TRBJ2-5	.	TGTGCCAGCAGCTTAGTAGCGGGGGGGCACACGGAGACCCAGTACTTC	CASSLVAGGHTETQYF
19	TRBV5-1	TRBD2	TRBJ2-2	.	TGCGCCAGCAGCTTGGCACGTCTAGCGGGGGGGTCGAACACCGGGGAGCTGTTTTTT	CASSLARLAGGSNTGELFF
14	TRBV12-5	TRBD1	TRBJ2-2	.	TGTGCTAAAACAGACAGGGGGCAAACCGGGGAGCTGTTTTTT	CAKTDRGQTGELFF
16	TRBV7-2	.	TRBJ2-2	.	TGTGCCAGCAGCTTAGTAGAGGCAGGGCGAACCGGGGAGCTGTTTTTT	CASSLVEAGRTGELFF
13	TRBV10-3	.	TRBJ2-7	.	TGTGCCATCAGTGGGGAGAGAGCCTACGAGCAGTACTTC	CAISGERAYEQYF
15	TRBV27	.	TRBJ1-5	.	TGTGCCACCCATCGCAGGTTATGGAGCGGACAGCCCCAGCATTTT	CATHRRLWSGQPQHF
14	TRBV2	TRBD1	TRBJ1-1	.	TGTGCCAGCAGTCAGACAGGGAGGAACACTGAAGCTTTCTTT	CASSQTGRNTEAFF
15	TRBV5-4	TRBD1	TRBJ2-2	.	TGTGCCAGCAGCCAAAGGGACAGCGACACCGGGGAGCTGTTTTTT	CASSQRDSDTGELFF
16	TRBV7-9	.	TRBJ2-2	.	TGTGCCAGCAGCTCCCCGACAGGTAGAGATACCGGGGAGCTGTTTTTT	CASSSPTGRDTGELFF
12	TRBV5-4	.	TRBJ1-2	.	TGTGCCAGCGGGTTGGGGGGGGTAGGCTACACCTTC	CASGLGGVGYTF
16	TRBV7-3	TRBD1	TRBJ2-2	.	TGTGCCAGCAGTTCGGGACAGGGGGGATCCGGCGGGGAGCTGTTTTTT	CASSSGQGGSGGELFF
13	TRBV6-4	.	TRBJ1-5	once	TGTGCCAGCAGTGAGGGGGCGGGTCAGCCCCAGCATTTT	CASSEGAGQPQHF
15	TRBV4-1	.	TRBJ2-1	.	TGCGCCAGCAGAAAACCTGGACTGGACGACAATGAGCAGTTCTTC	CASRKPGLDDNEQFF
16	TRBV5-4	.	TRBJ1-6	.	TGTGCCAGCAGCTCTTCTGGCAACTATTATAATTCACCCCTCCACTTT	CASSSSGNYYNSPLHF
13	TRBV7-2	.	TRBJ1-1	.	TGTGCCAGCAGCTTAGCGCAACAGGGAGTGGCTTTCTTT	CASSLAQQGVAFF
12	TRBV5-1	.	TRBJ2-7	.	TGCGCCAGCAGCGCGGACAGCTACGAGCAGTACTTC	CASSADSYEQYF
13	TRBV5-6	TRBD1	TRBJ1-5	once	TGTGCCAGCAGCCGGGGACAGTATCAGCCCCAGCATTTT	CASSRGQYQPQHF
15	TRBV6-5	TRBD1	TRBJ2-1	.	TGTGCCAGCAGTTACTTGGGGACAGGGTTCGATGAGCAGTTCTTC	CASSYLGTGFDEQFF
18	TRBV5-5	TRBD1	TRBJ1-5	.	TGTGCCAGCAGCCCGTTTAACCGGGACAGGGTTACTAATCAGCCCCAGCATTTT	CASSPFNRDRVTNQPQHF
14	TRBV27	TRBD1	TRBJ2-3	.	TGTGCCAGCAGCTCAACCGGGACAGGGGGAACGCAGTATTTT	CASSSTGTGGTQYF
14	TRBV27	.	TRBJ1-1	.	TGTGCCAGCAGCCGAGGGACACAGAACACTGAAGCTTTCTTT	CASSRGTQNTEAFF
15	TRBV15	.	TRBJ1-5	.	TGTGCCACCGGTTCACTCTCTACCAGCAATCAGCCCCAGCATTTT	CATGSLSTSNQPQHF
15	TRBV9	.	TRBJ1-1	.	TGTGCCAGCAGCGAACTCCCAGTTGGGAGTACTGAAGCTTTCTTT	CASSELPVGSTEAFF
12	TRBV30	.	TRBJ2-7	.	TGTGCCTGGAACAGGCTTAGGTACGAGCAGTACTTC	CAWNRLRYEQYF
18	TRBV5-5	TRBD2	TRBJ2-3	.	TGTGCCAGCAGACGACTAGCGGGGGCCTCGTCCCTCACAGATACGCAGTATTTT	CASRRLAGASSLTDTQYF
15	TRBV7-9	.	TRBJ1-3	.	TGTGCCAGCAGCTCAGACAGCGTCTCTGGAAACACCATATATTTT	CASSSDSVSGNTIYF
16	TRBV29-1	.	TRBJ1-2	.	TGCAGCGTTGAAGATCGGCTACAGGGCACTAACTATGGCTACACCTTC	CSVEDRLQGTNYGYTF
13	TRBV10-2	.	TRBJ2-5	.	TGCGCCAGCAGGGAGGGCACCTTGGAGACCCAGTACTTC	CASREGTLETQYF